The T cell receptor (beta chain) described here comes from a study of CXCR3-negative and CXCR3-positive naive CD8 T cells. As regards this clonotype: Its antigen remains unknown.

Triplicate sorts, around 300,000 cells apiece, were made for each CD8+ T cell subset. CD45RO-CCR7+CD27+CD95- marked naive CD8+ T cells. Findings of the study overall: High diversity, comparable across both naive subsets, contrasted with much lower diversity in memory CD8+ cells. The naive subsets expressed comparable surface CD5, and the authors inferred TCR strength from TRB CDR3 properties.

The study made its TRB cDNA libraries by 5' RACE, adding UMI labels. After re-calling the 5' RACE reads, TCRdb lists one entry per CDR3 protein, DNA absent. This repertoire includes 100,000 to 150,000 distinct CDR3 sequences. The CDR3 is 12 residues long. CDR1 SEHNR and CDR2 FQNEAQ come from the germline V gene (reference sequence). The sample comprised naive CXCR3- CD8+ T cells from blood. Documented subset: CD45RO-CCR7+CD27+CD95- naive CD8+ T cells lacking CXCR3 (TNR3-). The rearrangement joins TRBV7-9 to TRBJ2-3; TCRdb selects TRBD2, and the lack of DNA leaves this call unchecked. The origin of this receptor is a human donor in good health. Some clones in this sample may be carry-over from other donors' samples. The CDR3 sequence is CASSPDGLGAYF.